The 6 T cell receptor beta chains presented below share a single source sample, sequenced in a study of blood T cell repertoires in COVID-19. Data came from immunoSEQ multiplex PCR; TCRdb stores just in-frame clones and leaves some out. The table records around 130,000 clones, roughly 75% of them present only once. The sample taken for sequencing was peripheral blood. These receptors all stem from a man aged 55 to 69 with active or convalescent COVID-19.

The V and J genes are TRBV5-1 and TRBJ2-5; 8 positions match TRBD1. The trim removed 4 bases at V and 3 bases at J, leaving 8 bases unmatched. Germline V gene sequence: CDR1 SGHRS, CDR2 YFSETQ. The CDR3 length is 15 residues. The CDR3 DNA sequence: TGCGCCAGCAGCGGAACCGGACAGGGAAAAGAGACCCAGTACTTC. Its protein is CASSGTGQGKETQYF.

The V gene is TRBV9, the J gene TRBJ2-1; 10 positions match TRBD2. V shed 2 bases, J shed 4 bases, and the junction held 18 bases outside the gene matches. CDR1 and CDR2 from the germline V gene are SGDLS and YYNGEE. CDR3 length equals 20 residues. The CDR3 loop is CASSVGWGSGRPELYNEQFF. The CDR3 DNA is TGTGCCAGCAGCGTGGGTTGGGGTAGCGGGAGGCCCGAACTTTACAATGAGCAGTTCTTC. The variable domain in full, with the rest retrieved from reference TRBV9 and TRBJ2-1, is DSGVTQTPKHLITATGQRVTLRCSPRSGDLSVYWYQQSLDQGLQFLIQYYNGEERAKGNILERFSAQQFPDLHSELNLSSLELGDSALYFCASSVGWGSGRPELYNEQFFGPGTRLTVL.

About this clone itself: The identical CDR3 is also encoded by other nucleotide sequences in the sample. This sequence joins TRBV7-6 and TRBJ1-4; D is undetermined. There are 14 residues in the CDR3. Trimming removed 3 bases from V and 1 base from J, with 6 bases in between. From germline, CDR1 is SGHVS and CDR2 FNYEAQ. The CDR3 DNA reads TGTGCCAGCAGCTTGACGGGAACTAATGAAAAACTGTTTTTT. Translated: CASSLTGTNEKLFF. Full variable domain (rest looked up from reference TRBV7-6 and TRBJ1-4): GAGVSQSPRYKVTKRGQDVALRCDPISGHVSLYWYRQALGQGPEFLTYFNYEAQQDKSGLPNDRFSAERPEGSISTLTIQRTEQRDSAMYRCASSLTGTNEKLFFGSGTQLSVL.

The rearrangement uses TRBV7-2 and TRBJ1-2; 9 nucleotides match TRBD1. The trim removed 5 bases at V and 5 bases at J, leaving 12 bases unmatched. Per germline, CDR1 SGHTA and CDR2 FQGNSA. The CDR3 covers 16 residues. CDR3 loop: CASSPGTGTGFYGYTF. The CDR3 DNA is TGTGCCAGCAGCCCAGGGACCGGGACAGGGTTTTATGGCTACACCTTC.

The chain uses TRBV18 and TRBJ2-6, with a weak D call TRBD1 (5 bases). CDR3 length: 16 amino acids. CDR1 and CDR2 from the germline V gene are KGHSH and LQKENI. Trimming cost V 1 base and J 1 base, with 8 bases left between them. DNA of the CDR3: TGTGCCAGCTCACCACGACAGTTGTCTGGGGCCAACGTCCTGACTTTC. Translating gives CASSPRQLSGANVLTF.

The CDR3 nucleotides read TGTGCCAGCAGTTTAACTACAAGCGGGATCTTGGAGCAGTACTTC. Translated, it gives CASSLTTSGILEQYF. The V and J genes are TRBV28 and TRBJ2-7; TRBD2 aligns across 7 bases. This CDR3 is 15 amino acids long. The germline gives CDR1 MDHEN, CDR2 SYDVKM. Losses at the gene ends were 2 bases for V and 7 bases for J; bases not matched to a gene: 11.